Sequencing of this T cell receptor (beta chain) was carried out in a study of T cells in Graves' hyperthyroidism and ophthalmopathy. TCR beta CDR3 sequences were amplified from RNA transcripts. The HTBI primer set drove a first-round RT-PCR of the TCR CDR3. A single record per CDR3 protein comes from TCRdb applying MiXCR to the multiplex PCR reads. The sample yields approximately 300,000 distinct CDR3 sequences, 17% seen once. Germline CDR1 and CDR2: SNHLY and FYNNEI. V was clipped by 4 bases and J by 5 bases, with 8 bases between them. This CDR3 is built from 13 residues. This clonotype appeared many times.

The chain combines TRBV2 with TRBJ2-2; either TRBD1 or TRBD2 may fit D (5 bases each). The source material was blood. The TCR sequence derives from a woman between 55 and 75 years old with Graves' ophthalmopathy. The CDR3 spells CASSGDLTGELFF. CDR3 DNA sequence: TGTGCCAGCAGTGGGGACCTAACCGGGGAGCTGTTTTTT.